The rows below give T cell receptor beta chains drawn from one sample of a study of cytomegalovirus exposure and HLA in healthy donors. Repertoires were generated with immunoSEQ multiplex PCR, while TCRdb's copy carries only in-frame clones and drops some. There are about 55,000 clones in the sample; roughly 74% occur only once, and approximately 30% lies in the top ten. The sequencing input was PBMCs. These receptors all come from a man aged 40-49 years in good health and CMV-seropositive. The CDR3 runs from the conserved cysteine through the conserved F or W. D genes are given only for firm matches. Clone size is not always given. Where it is, it says once, few, many or a class for expanded clones.

>NA|TRBJ1-1|NA|TRBV6-5
CASSYRQVMNTEAFF
TGTGCCAGCAGTTACCGACAGGTTATGAACACTGAAGCTTTCTTT
>NA|TRBJ2-7|TRBD2|TRBV6-5
CASSPASGVPYEQYF
TGTGCCAGCAGTCCCGCTAGCGGGGTCCCCTACGAGCAGTACTTC
>NA|TRBJ1-2|TRBD1|TRBV7-8
CASSSTPGQGPGYTF
TGTGCCAGCAGCTCCACACCGGGACAGGGGCCTGGCTACACCTTC
>NA|TRBJ1-5|NA|TRBV29-1
CSVLLAGMQPQHF
TGCAGCGTTCTTCTTGCAGGGATGCAGCCCCAGCATTTT
>NA|TRBJ2-7|NA|TRBV29-1
CSVFSGTYEQYF
TGCAGCGTTTTCTCCGGGACCTACGAGCAGTACTTC
>NA|TRBJ1-1|NA|TRBV9
CASSETGFPHTEAFF
TGTGCCAGCAGCGAGACAGGTTTTCCGCACACTGAAGCTTTCTTT
>NA|TRBJ2-5|NA|TRBV5-1
CASSLGSAATQETQYF
TGCGCCAGCAGCTTGGGGAGTGCGGCTACTCAAGAGACCCAGTACTTC
>NA|TRBJ2-1|NA|TRBV5-1
CASSLAGMSSYNEQFF
TGCGCCAGCAGCTTGGCAGGGATGAGCTCCTACAATGAGCAGTTCTTC
>NA|TRBJ1-6|TRBD1|TRBV25-1
CASSESGGQGDSPLHF
TGTGCCAGCAGTGAATCTGGGGGACAGGGGGACTCACCCCTCCACTTT
>NA|TRBJ2-7|NA|TRBV7-2
CASSLANPAGQYF
TGTGCCAGCAGCTTAGCTAACCCTGCAGGGCAGTACTTC
>NA|TRBJ2-3|TRBD1|TRBV10-3
CAIGQASLDTQYF
TGTGCCATTGGACAGGCCTCGCTGGATACGCAGTATTTT
>NA|TRBJ1-1|NA|TRBV7-9
CASSLGAGTSNTEAFF
TGTGCCAGCAGCTTAGGGGCCGGGACATCGAACACTGAAGCTTTCTTT
>NA|TRBJ1-1|NA|TRBV19
CASSMRGARTEAFF
TGTGCCAGTAGTATGCGGGGGGCGAGGACTGAAGCTTTCTTT
>NA|TRBJ1-5|TRBD1|TRBV30
CAWSNSTGGLPQHF
TGTGCCTGGAGTAACTCGACAGGGGGTCTGCCCCAGCATTTT
>NA|TRBJ2-5|NA|TRBV5-1
CASSLGDSVGETQYF
TGCGCCAGCAGCTTGGGTGATAGCGTAGGGGAGACCCAGTACTTC
>few|TRBJ2-3|TRBD1|TRBV5-1
CASSHGTGVDTQYF
TGCGCCAGCAGCCATGGGACAGGGGTCGATACGCAGTATTTT
>few|TRBJ2-3|NA|TRBV5-4
CASSSPGLRTDTQYF
TGTGCCAGCAGCTCGCCGGGACTCCGAACAGATACGCAGTATTTT
>NA|TRBJ2-6|NA|TRBV7-2
CASSPQRISGANVLTF
TGTGCCAGCAGCCCCCAGAGGATTTCTGGGGCCAACGTCCTGACTTTC